The 2 T cell receptor beta chains below all came from one sample that was sequenced in a study of identical twins. MiXCR, applied by TCRdb to the 5' RACE reads, yields one record per CDR3 protein. The sample lists about 890,000 distinct CDR3 sequences, 9% to 15% occurring once. This sample was also put to use in a study of yellow fever vaccine responses in identical twins.

The sequenced sample was PBMCs. These receptors originate from a woman between 18 and 29 years old in good health.

The rearrangement joins TRBV14 to TRBJ2-7; TRBD1 is a possible D gene (6 bases). Trimming shortened V by 4 bases and J by 0 bases, and 13 bases separated the two germline ends. The CDR3 has 15 residues. Looked up from germline, CDR1 is SGHDN and CDR2 is FVKESK. The CDR3 DNA sequence: TGTGCCAGCAGCCTAATGGGGGCTAGCTCCTACGAGCAGTACTTC. It yields the protein CASSLMGASSYEQYF.

This clonotype was seen ten or more times. The rearrangement links TRBV29-1 to TRBJ2-2, with 10 positions matching TRBD2. After removal of 5 bases from V and 2 bases from J, the junction contained 2 bases not matched to a gene. Per germline, CDR1 SQVTM and CDR2 ANQGSEA. CDR3 length: 14 residues. CDR3 coding DNA: TGCAGCGTTATAGCGGGAGGAAACACCGGGGAGCTGTTTTTT. This sequence encodes CSVIAGGNTGELFF.